The 9 T cell receptor beta chains listed next were all sequenced from one sample in a study of cytomegalovirus exposure and HLA in healthy donors. The PCR was carried out with 60 Vbeta primers and 13 Jbeta primers. Using immunoSEQ multiplex PCR, the repertoire was profiled, and TCRdb retains in-frame clones only, with some absent. The table lists some 190,000 clones, about 77% of them singletons. Sequenced material: PBMCs. Receptor source: a man in his thirties or forties in good health and CMV-seropositive.

The chain carries TRBV7-2 and TRBJ2-5; 9 bases are shared with TRBD2. Germline V gives CDR1 SGHTA, CDR2 FQGNSA. The CDR3 is made up of 15 amino acids. Trimming at V came to 4 bases and at J to 12 bases, leaving 15 bases not matched to a gene. In DNA, the CDR3 is TGTGCCAGCAGCTCAGCTCTAGCGGGGACCTCGAAGGAGTACTTC. This sequence encodes CASSSALAGTSKEYF.

This clone appeared a single time. The rearrangement joins TRBV29-1 to TRBJ2-7; D is perhaps TRBD2 (7 bases). Trimming pared 6 bases from V and 2 bases from J, leaving 14 bases between. Looked up from germline, CDR1 is SQVTM and CDR2 is ANQGSEA. This CDR3 comprises 13 residues. The CDR3 coding sequence is TGCAGCGTCCGGGGGGCGTACACCTACGAGCAGTACTTC. Protein: CSVRGAYTYEQYF.

The chain employs TRBV7-3 and TRBJ2-7; 9 bases line up with TRBD1. The CDR3 is 15 residues long. The germline V gene has CDR1 SGHTA and CDR2 FQGTGA. Unmatched junction bases numbered 5, after V lost 3 bases and J lost 2 bases. Here the CDR3 reads CASSFIGDRAYEQYF. For the CDR3, the DNA is TGTGCCAGCAGCTTTATCGGGGACAGGGCCTACGAGCAGTACTTC. The full variable domain, its missing parts supplied by reference TRBV7-3 and TRBJ2-7, is GAGVSQTPSNKVTEKGKYVELRCDPISGHTALYWYRQSLGQGPEFLIYFQGTGAADDSGLPNDRFFAVRPEGSVSTLKIQRTERGDSAVYLCASSFIGDRAYEQYFGPGTRLTVT.

V and J are TRBV7-2 and TRBJ1-6, with D possibly matching TRBD1 (6 bases). This CDR3 contains 15 residues. V lost 2 bases, J lost 7 bases, and 12 bases lay in between. CDR1 is SGHTA, CDR2 FQGNSA, per germline. The chain's CDR3 is CASSLYSGENSPLHF. DNA for the CDR3: TGTGCCAGCAGCTTATATTCAGGGGAGAATTCACCCCTCCACTTT. Combining the CDR3 with reference TRBV7-2 and TRBJ1-6 gives the whole variable domain GAGVSQSPSNKVTEKGKDVELRCDPISGHTALYWYRQSLGQGLEFLIYFQGNSAPDKSGLPSDRFSAERTGGSVSTLTIQRTQQEDSAVYLCASSLYSGENSPLHFGNGTRLTVT.

V gene TRBV9 combines with J gene TRBJ1-1, with D maybe TRBD1 (6 bases). CDR1 SGDLS and CDR2 YYNGEE come from the germline V gene. Trimming stripped 4 bases from V and 1 base from J, with 14 bases between. CDR3 length: 15 residues. In nucleotides, the CDR3 is TGTGCCAGCAGCTTCTCAGGGGTGGGGAACACTGAAGCTTTCTTT. As protein: CASSFSGVGNTEAFF.

The rearrangement links TRBV6-1 to TRBJ1-3; D unclear. Germline CDR1 MNHNS, CDR2 SASEGT. There are 13 residues in the CDR3. With 10 bases removed from V and 6 bases from J, the gap between germline ends came to 16 bases. The CDR3 DNA is TGTGCCACCTGGGCCGTAGTCTTAAACACCATATATTTT. Translating it yields CATWAVVLNTIYF.

This chain links TRBV10-1 with TRBJ2-7; 7 nucleotides align to TRBD1. V lost 3 bases to trimming and J lost 5 bases; unmatched junction nucleotides: 13. This CDR3 is 16 amino acids long. CDR1 and CDR2 (germline): WNHNN, SYGVQD (reference sequence). The CDR3 DNA sequence: TGCGCCAGCAGTGACCATAGGAGACAGGGCCGGGACGAGCAGTACTTC. This gives the protein CASSDHRRQGRDEQYF.

The V call is TRBV30, the J call TRBJ2-3; D perhaps matches TRBD2 (6 bases). The ends were cut back, 5 bases at V and 1 base at J, with 13 bases in the middle. The CDR3 totals 14 residues. The V gene's germline CDR1 is GTSNPN and CDR2 SVGIG (reference sequence). The CDR3 loop reads CAWGPGLGTDTQYF. Written as DNA, the CDR3 is TGTGCCTGGGGTCCGGGACTCGGCACAGATACGCAGTATTTT.

This clone was recorded a few times. This chain joins TRBV7-9 and TRBJ1-2; D is possibly TRBD1 (6 bases). The V and J ends lost 3 bases and 3 bases respectively, with 8 bases between them. The CDR3 consists of 13 residues. Germline CDR1 SEHNR, CDR2 FQNEAQ (reference sequence). CDR3: CASSLGADYGYTF. CDR3 coding DNA: TGTGCCAGCAGCTTGGGGGCAGACTATGGCTACACCTTC.